Sequencing of this T cell receptor beta chain was carried out in a study of T cell responses to AZD1222 COVID-19 vaccine. Study results and caveats: A mostly white British donor set with more females was recruited, and clonal diversity was possibly underestimated. Spike-spanning, vaccine-associated CD4 TCRs were dominant at 160-218 and 743-854.

This clone was recorded many times. What it binds is unknown. Only in-frame clones appear in the TCRdb table, and some are missing; sequencing was by immunoSEQ multiplex PCR. The data show about 90,000 clones, 90% to 95% seen once. This clonotype was sampled from an adult in good health. The material sequenced was peripheral blood, taken on day 0 of MenACWY control vaccination.

The CDR3 sequence is CASSTLGLAGGTDTQYF. The CDR3 coding sequence is TGTGCCAGTAGTACCCTCGGACTAGCGGGGGGCACAGATACGCAGTATTTT. This chain joins TRBV19 and TRBJ2-3; 13 bases are a match to TRBD2. Germline-derived CDR1 and CDR2 are LNHDA and SQIVND (reference sequence). The V segment lost 4 bases and the J segment 1 base; nucleotides outside the gene matches: 5. The CDR3 covers 17 residues.